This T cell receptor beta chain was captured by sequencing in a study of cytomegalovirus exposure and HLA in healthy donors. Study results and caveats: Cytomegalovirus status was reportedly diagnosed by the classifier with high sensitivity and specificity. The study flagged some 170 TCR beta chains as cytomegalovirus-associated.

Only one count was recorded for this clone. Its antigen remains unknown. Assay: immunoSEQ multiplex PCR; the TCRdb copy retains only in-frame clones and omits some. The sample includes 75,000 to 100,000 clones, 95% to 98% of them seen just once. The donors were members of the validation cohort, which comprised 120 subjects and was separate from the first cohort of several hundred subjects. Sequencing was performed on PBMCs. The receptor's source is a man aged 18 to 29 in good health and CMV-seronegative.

This chain's CDR3 is CASSLVVRLNEKLFF. The DNA for the CDR3 is TGTGCCAGCAGCTTAGTGGTCAGACTAAATGAAAAACTGTTTTTT. The chain couples TRBV11-2 to TRBJ1-4; no clear D. This CDR3 is built from 15 residues. Deletions cut 1 base from V and 5 bases from J, with 11 bases between. Germline V lookup: CDR1 SGHAT, CDR2 FQNNGV.